Presented here are 27 T cell receptor beta chains from one specimen sequenced in a study of blood T cell repertoires in COVID-19. Sequencing used immunoSEQ multiplex PCR; TCRdb keeps in-frame clones, though not all of them. The sample contains some 83,000 clones, around nine tenths of which appear only once. Input material: peripheral blood. Source of these receptors: a man aged 50-59 years with acute or convalescent COVID-19.

V is TRBV3-1 (or the pseudogene TRBV3-2) and J is TRBJ2-1, with 9 bases identical to TRBD2. Germline V gene data show CDR1 as LGHDT and CDR2 as YNNKEL (reference sequence). The V segment lost 4 bases and the J segment 5 bases; nucleotides outside the gene matches: 9. The CDR3 is 16 amino acids. The CDR3 sequence is CASSLFSGGLNNEQFF. CDR3 nucleotides: TGTGCCAGCAGCCTCTTTAGCGGGGGTCTTAACAATGAGCAGTTCTTC.

The chain uses TRBV18 and TRBJ2-5; D unresolved. In germline, CDR1 is KGHSH, CDR2 LQKENI. Trimming stripped 6 bases from V and 4 bases from J, with 15 bases between. The CDR3 is 14 amino acids. CDR3 nucleotides: TGTGCCAGCTCCCCTAACTTAGGCGGAGAGACCCAGTACTTC. Translating gives CASSPNLGGETQYF.

The J gene is TRBJ2-7, the V gene TRBV28, with D possibly matching TRBD1 (7 bases). Germline values: CDR1 MDHEN, CDR2 SYDVKM. There are 15 residues in the CDR3. V shed 6 bases and J shed 4 bases, with 19 bases lying between them. In nucleotides, the CDR3 is TGTGCCAGCAGCCTCCCCCTCGCAGGGGGGTACGAGCAGTACTTC. It translates to CASSLPLAGGYEQYF.

The chain recombines TRBV24-1 with TRBJ2-2; no clear D gene. Between the trimmed V and J ends, which lost 5 bases and 4 bases, there was a span of 7 bases. The CDR3 totals 13 residues. In germline, CDR1 is KGHDR, CDR2 SFDVKD. CDR3 in DNA: TGTGCCACCAGTGGAGTTCCCACCGGGGAGCTGTTTTTT. Protein: CATSGVPTGELFF.

The chain has TRBV5-1 and TRBJ1-2; TRBD1 agrees at 8 bases. The CDR3 has 18 amino acids. Looked up from germline, CDR1 is SGHRS and CDR2 is YFSETQ. V shed 1 base, J shed 4 bases, and the junction held 15 bases outside the gene matches. CDR3 DNA: TGCGCCAGCAGCTTGTCCGGGACAGGTTCTTCGGGGACCTATGGCTACACCTTC. As protein: CASSLSGTGSSGTYGYTF.

The chain links TRBV24-1 to TRBJ2-2; D remains unclear. Germline V gene lookup returns CDR1 KGHDR and CDR2 SFDVKD. This CDR3 region has 13 residues. Trimming left V 5 bases short and J 5 bases short, with 8 bases between. The CDR3, as DNA: TGTGCCACCAGTGTTGACTTAACCGGGGAGCTGTTTTTT. Its protein is CATSVDLTGELFF.

The chain recombines TRBV6-6 with TRBJ2-2; 8 bases map to TRBD1. The CDR3 totals 15 residues. Per the germline V gene, CDR1 is MNHNY and CDR2 is SVGAGI (reference sequence). V shed 8 bases and J 6 bases; nucleotides not matched to a gene: 11. Here the CDR3 reads CASGGAGTGPGELFF. CDR3 nucleotides: TGTGCCAGCGGTGGAGCCGGGACAGGTCCCGGGGAGCTGTTTTTT.

This sequence joins TRBV7-6 and TRBJ1-4, with D unresolved. The CDR3 runs to 16 residues. The germline gives CDR1 SGHVS, CDR2 FNYEAQ. V was pared by 0 bases and J by 10 bases, with 18 bases between. CDR3 sequence: CASSLAPGHELGKLFF. In DNA, the CDR3 is TGTGCCAGCAGCTTAGCCCCAGGCCATGAGTTGGGAAAACTGTTTTTT.

This clone is a singleton in its sample. The V and J genes are TRBV9 and TRBJ2-7; 7 bases fit TRBD2. The CDR3 is made up of 15 amino acids. V lost 4 bases and J lost 2; bases outside the gene matches: 9. The germline V gene has CDR1 SGDLS and CDR2 YYNGEE. The CDR3 DNA sequence: TGTGCCAGCAGCCCCTCAGTAGCGGGTACCTACGAGCAGTACTTC. Translated: CASSPSVAGTYEQYF.

This clone was counted once. V gene TRBV7-9 combines with J gene TRBJ1-5; TRBD1 might be the D (5 bases). The germline V and J ends were trimmed by 5 bases and 4 bases, with 18 bases remaining between them. The CDR3 length is 16 residues. The germline V gene encodes CDR1 SEHNR and CDR2 FQNEAQ (reference sequence). CDR3 residues: CASSTLDSLINQPQHF. The CDR3 bases are TGTGCCAGCAGCACACTCGACAGTCTAATAAATCAGCCCCAGCATTTT.

The chain carries TRBV19 and TRBJ2-3; 8 bases fit TRBD2. The CDR3 has 16 residues. After removal of 5 bases from V and 4 bases from J, the junction contained 11 bases not matched to a gene. Looked up from germline, CDR1 is LNHDA and CDR2 is SQIVND (reference sequence). Written as DNA, the CDR3 is TGTGCCAGTAGTGGCCCGGGTGCGGGGGGTGCAGATACGCAGTATTTT. Its translation is CASSGPGAGGADTQYF.

The chain uses TRBV2 and TRBJ2-7; D may be TRBD1 (5 bases). Germline V CDR1 and CDR2: SNHLY, FYNNEI. V gave up 5 bases and J gave up 0 bases, with 8 bases separating them. The CDR3 covers 13 residues. The CDR3 region is CASSFDSSYEQYF. The CDR3 nucleotides are TGTGCCAGCAGTTTCGACAGCTCCTACGAGCAGTACTTC.

The chain employs TRBV29-1 and TRBJ2-7, with D hard to call. CDR3 size: 15 residues. The germline V gene has CDR1 SQVTM and CDR2 ANQGSEA. The V and J ends lost 2 bases and 2 bases respectively, with 16 bases between them. For the CDR3, the DNA is TGCAGCGTTGAAACACCGGGTCCTTCACCCTACGAGCAGTACTTC. Residues: CSVETPGPSPYEQYF.

The chain links TRBV5-6 to TRBJ2-3; 12 nucleotides line up with TRBD2. CDR3 length equals 17 residues. Germline values: CDR1 SGHDT, CDR2 YYEEEE. Trimming at V came to 0 bases and at J to 5 bases, leaving 7 bases not matched to a gene. The CDR3 DNA reads TGTGCCAGCAGCTTGGGGCTAGCGGGGGGGCCCGGAGATACGCAGTATTTT. This sequence encodes CASSLGLAGGPGDTQYF.

This sequence joins TRBV29-1 and TRBJ2-7; D is possibly TRBD2 (5 bases). The CDR3 has 11 residues. Germline-derived CDR1 and CDR2 are SQVTM and ANQGSEA. Trimming removed 5 bases at V and 6 bases at J, with 11 bases between. In DNA, the CDR3 is TGCAGCGTTCGCTCGGGGTCCGAGCAGTACTTC. This gives the protein CSVRSGSEQYF.

V and J are TRBV30 and TRBJ1-5; no clear D gene. Germline-derived CDR1 and CDR2 are GTSNPN and SVGIG (reference sequence). Trimming pared 0 bases from V and 2 bases from J, leaving 5 bases between. The CDR3 length is 13 residues. The CDR3 sequence: CAWSVGRNQPQHF. The CDR3 coding sequence is TGTGCCTGGAGTGTTGGGCGCAATCAGCCCCAGCATTTT.

The count of this clone is one. V and J are TRBV18 and TRBJ1-4; D is unresolved. V gave up 2 bases and J gave up 7 bases, with 8 bases separating them. This CDR3 is 13 amino acids long. CDR1 is KGHSH, CDR2 LQKENI, per germline. CDR3 nucleotide sequence: TGTGCCAGCTCACCAGACGCGGGTGAAAAACTGTTTTTT. Translated: CASSPDAGEKLFF.

The chain couples TRBV29-1 to TRBJ2-1, with D perhaps matching TRBD2 (6 bases). Trimming stripped 4 bases from V and 6 bases from J, with 13 bases between. CDR1 and CDR2 from the germline V gene are SQVTM and ANQGSEA. This CDR3 is 13 amino acids long. The CDR3 spells CSVAGVPSNEQFF. CDR3 nucleotide sequence: TGCAGCGTTGCGGGGGTCCCATCCAATGAGCAGTTCTTC.

The chain employs TRBV6-5 and TRBJ1-2; 7 nucleotides agree with TRBD1. Germline CDR1 MNHEY, CDR2 SVGAGI. The V and J ends lost 6 bases and 8 bases, in that order; junction bases with no gene match: 9. This CDR3 comprises 13 residues. As DNA, the CDR3 is TGTGCCAGCAGGCCACAACCAGGGGGAGGCTACACCTTC. The encoded protein is CASRPQPGGGYTF.

V is TRBV5-1 and J is TRBJ2-3; TRBD2 matches at 10 bases. Trimming took 9 bases from V and 4 from J; bases not matched to a gene: 11. Germline V lookup: CDR1 SGHRS, CDR2 YFSETQ. This CDR3 spans 15 amino acids. CDR3 sequence reads: CATGLLAGNADTQYF. The DNA for the CDR3 is TGCGCCACCGGCCTACTAGCGGGGAACGCAGATACGCAGTATTTT.

This clone was picked up one time. The V call is TRBV9, the J call TRBJ1-6; unclear D gene. The CDR3 loop spans 16 amino acids. The V gene's germline CDR1 is SGDLS and CDR2 YYNGEE. Between the trimmed V and J ends, which lost 0 bases and 0 bases, there was a span of 7 bases. This CDR3 is CASSVDGSSYNSPLHF. The CDR3 DNA follows: TGTGCCAGCAGCGTAGATGGCAGCTCCTATAATTCACCCCTCCACTTT.

This clone was seen just once. V and J are TRBV29-1 and TRBJ2-5; 10 bases map to TRBD2. This CDR3 contains 13 residues. Germline CDR1 reads SQVTM; CDR2 reads ANQGSEA. With V trimmed by 5 bases and J by 5 bases, 5 bases remained unmatched. The CDR3 spells CSVTGTSEETQYF. CDR3 nucleotide sequence: TGCAGCGTTACCGGGACTAGCGAGGAGACCCAGTACTTC. The full variable domain, completed using reference TRBV29-1 and TRBJ2-5, is SAVISQKPSRDICQRGTSLTIQCQVDSQVTMMFWYRQQPGQSLTLIATANQGSEATYESGFVIDKFPISRPNLTFSTLTVSNMSPEDSSIYLCSVTGTSEETQYFGPGTRLLVL.

The rearrangement uses TRBV12-5 and TRBJ2-2, with TRBD1 identical over 8 bases. The V gene end was trimmed by 5 bases and the J gene end by 7 bases; junction bases not matched to a gene: 6. The CDR3 sequence is 14 residues long. CDR1 and CDR2 from the germline V gene are LGHNT and FRNRAP. The chain's CDR3 is CASGPRTGLGELFF. CDR3 sequence (DNA): TGTGCTAGTGGTCCAAGGACAGGGCTCGGGGAGCTGTTTTTT.

This chain uses TRBV28 with TRBJ1-1; D is possibly TRBD1 (6 bases). The CDR3 extends over 15 amino acids. Per germline, CDR1 MDHEN and CDR2 SYDVKM. V lost 8 bases, J lost 4 bases, and 20 bases lay in between. CDR3 DNA sequence: TGTGCCAGCCGCGGAGCAGACAGGATCAGCACTGAAGCTTTCTTT. It yields the protein CASRGADRISTEAFF.

The V call is TRBV5-1, the J call TRBJ2-1, with D possibly being TRBD1 (5 bases). Deletions cut 3 bases from V and 9 bases from J, with 16 bases between. CDR1 and CDR2 (germline): SGHRS, YFSETQ. This CDR3 contains 14 residues. CDR3 coding DNA: TGCGCCAGCAGCTCGGACATGTGGAACGGTGAGCAGTTCTTC. This translates into CASSSDMWNGEQFF.

The rearrangement links TRBV9 to TRBJ1-4; TRBD1 agrees at 7 bases. Germline CDR1 and CDR2: SGDLS and YYNGEE. The V segment lost 2 bases and the J segment 6 bases; nucleotides outside the gene matches: 10. This CDR3 is 16 amino acids long. CDR3: CASSVRGGASDEKLFF. CDR3 coding DNA: TGTGCCAGCAGCGTTCGAGGGGGCGCGAGTGATGAAAAACTGTTTTTT.

The V and J genes are TRBV9 and TRBJ1-2; tentative D call: TRBD1 (6 bases). Germline lookup yields CDR1 SGDLS and CDR2 YYNGEE. The length of the CDR3 is 13 residues. V was shortened by 4 bases and J by 2 bases, with 9 bases between the two germline ends. The CDR3 here is CASSMGANYGYTF. The CDR3 bases are TGTGCCAGCAGCATGGGGGCGAACTATGGCTACACCTTC. Using reference TRBV9 and TRBJ1-2 for the parts outside the CDR3, the full variable domain is DSGVTQTPKHLITATGQRVTLRCSPRSGDLSVYWYQQSLDQGLQFLIQYYNGEERAKGNILERFSAQQFPDLHSELNLSSLELGDSALYFCASSMGANYGYTFGSGTRLTVV.